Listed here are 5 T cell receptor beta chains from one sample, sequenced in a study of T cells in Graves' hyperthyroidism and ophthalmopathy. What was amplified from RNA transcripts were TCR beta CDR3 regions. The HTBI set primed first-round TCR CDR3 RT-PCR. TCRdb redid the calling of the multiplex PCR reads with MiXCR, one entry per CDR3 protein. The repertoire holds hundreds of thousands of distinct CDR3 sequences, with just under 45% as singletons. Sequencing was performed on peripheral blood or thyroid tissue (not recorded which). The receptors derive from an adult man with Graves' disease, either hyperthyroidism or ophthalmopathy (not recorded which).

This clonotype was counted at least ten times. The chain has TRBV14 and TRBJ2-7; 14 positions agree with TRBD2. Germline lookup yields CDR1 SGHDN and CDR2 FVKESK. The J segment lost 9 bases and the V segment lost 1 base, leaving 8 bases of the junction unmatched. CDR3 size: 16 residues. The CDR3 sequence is CASSQAAGLAGGRQYF. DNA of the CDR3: TGTGCCAGCAGCCAAGCCGCCGGACTAGCGGGAGGAAGGCAGTACTTC.

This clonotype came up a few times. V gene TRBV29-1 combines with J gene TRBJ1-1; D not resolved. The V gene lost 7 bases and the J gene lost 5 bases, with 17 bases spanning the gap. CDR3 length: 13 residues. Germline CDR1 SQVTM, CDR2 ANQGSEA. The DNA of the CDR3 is TGCAGCGCTCAAGGGATTCGTCTTACTGAAGCTTTCTTT. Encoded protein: CSAQGIRLTEAFF.

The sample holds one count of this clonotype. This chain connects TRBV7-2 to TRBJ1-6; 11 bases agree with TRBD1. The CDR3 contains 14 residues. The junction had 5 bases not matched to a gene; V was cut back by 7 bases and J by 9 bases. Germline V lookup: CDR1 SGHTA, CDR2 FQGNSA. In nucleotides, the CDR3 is TGTGCCAGCACCCCCGGGACAGGGGGTTCACCCCTCCACTTT. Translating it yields CASTPGTGGSPLHF.

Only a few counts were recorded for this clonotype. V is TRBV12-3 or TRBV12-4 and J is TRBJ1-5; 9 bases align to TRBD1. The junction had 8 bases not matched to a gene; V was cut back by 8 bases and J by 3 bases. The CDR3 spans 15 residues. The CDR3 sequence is CASATGTGYNQPQHF. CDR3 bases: TGTGCCAGCGCTACCGGGACAGGGTACAATCAGCCCCAGCATTTT.

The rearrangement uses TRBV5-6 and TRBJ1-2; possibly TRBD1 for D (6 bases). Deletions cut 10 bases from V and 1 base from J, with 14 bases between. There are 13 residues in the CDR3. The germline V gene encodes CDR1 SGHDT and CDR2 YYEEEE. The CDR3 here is CAWSQGFNYGYTF. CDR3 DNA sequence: TGTGCCTGGAGCCAGGGGTTTAACTATGGCTACACCTTC.